This record looks at one TCR beta chain sequence and its context. The antigen is not known. This sample was taken from a study of shared clonotypes between healthy human individuals. CD8 cells classed as naive were CD45RO-negative and positively selected for CCR7, excluding terminally differentiated effector memory CD45RA+ cells. General observations from the study: When compared with the clonotypes that were shared by all four sorted-subset donors, the non-shared clonotypes turned out to have lower generation probabilities.

Measured with immunoSEQ multiplex PCR; TCRdb has only the in-frame clones, and not every one. This table has roughly 2.1 million clones, roughly 91% appearing once. The source of this sequence is a man younger than 30 in good health. Some clones in this sample may be carry-over from other donors' samples. The specimen sequenced was naive CD8+ T cells from PBMCs.

This CDR3 reads CASSPGTSTQETQYF. The CDR3 DNA reads as TGTGCCAGCAGCCCTGGGACTAGCACTCAAGAGACCCAGTACTTC. This rearrangement joins TRBV7-9 to TRBJ2-5; 9 bases are a match to TRBD2. V was clipped by 5 bases and J by 2 bases; unmatched bases: 6. CDR1 and CDR2 from the germline V gene are SEHNR and FQNEAQ (reference sequence). The CDR3 covers 15 residues.